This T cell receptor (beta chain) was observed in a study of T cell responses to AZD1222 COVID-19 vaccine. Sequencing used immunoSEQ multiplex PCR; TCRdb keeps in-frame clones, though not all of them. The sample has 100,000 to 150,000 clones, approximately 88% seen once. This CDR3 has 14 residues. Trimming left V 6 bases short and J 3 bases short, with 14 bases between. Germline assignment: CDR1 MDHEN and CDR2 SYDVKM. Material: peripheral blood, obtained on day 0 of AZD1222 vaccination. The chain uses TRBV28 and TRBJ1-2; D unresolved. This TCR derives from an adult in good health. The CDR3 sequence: CASSPALRDYGYTF. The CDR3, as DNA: TGTGCCAGCAGCCCGGCCCTTCGCGACTATGGCTACACCTTC.